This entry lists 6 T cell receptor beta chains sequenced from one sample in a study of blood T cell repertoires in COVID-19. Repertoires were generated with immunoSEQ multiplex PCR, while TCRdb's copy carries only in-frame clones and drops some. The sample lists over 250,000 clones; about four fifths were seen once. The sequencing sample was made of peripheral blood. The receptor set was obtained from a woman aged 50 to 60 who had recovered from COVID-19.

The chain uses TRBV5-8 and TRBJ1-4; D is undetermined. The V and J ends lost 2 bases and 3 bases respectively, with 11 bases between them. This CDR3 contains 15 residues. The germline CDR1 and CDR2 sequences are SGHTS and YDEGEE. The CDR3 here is CASSFGGHANEKLFF. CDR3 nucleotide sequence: TGTGCCAGCAGCTTTGGAGGTCATGCTAATGAAAAACTGTTTTTT. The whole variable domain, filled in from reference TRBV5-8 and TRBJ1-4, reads EAGVTQSPTHLIKTRGQQATLRCSPISGHTSVYWYQQALGLGLQFLLWYDEGEERNRGNFPPRFSGRQFPNYSSELNVNALELEDSALYLCASSFGGHANEKLFFGSGTQLSVL.

The CDR3 reads CASWGSVSTDTQYF. The DNA of the CDR3 is TGTGCCAGCTGGGGTAGCGTGAGCACAGATACGCAGTATTTT. The V gene is TRBV28, the J gene TRBJ2-3, with D possibly being TRBD2 (5 bases). V was clipped by 8 bases and J by 0 bases, with 12 bases between them. Germline CDR1 reads MDHEN; CDR2 reads SYDVKM. The CDR3 totals 14 residues.

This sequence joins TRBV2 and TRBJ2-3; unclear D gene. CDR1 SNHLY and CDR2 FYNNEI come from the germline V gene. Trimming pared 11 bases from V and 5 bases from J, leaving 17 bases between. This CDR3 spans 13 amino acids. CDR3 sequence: CARSGVPGDTQYF. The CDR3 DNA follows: TGTGCCCGGAGTGGGGTGCCGGGAGATACGCAGTATTTT. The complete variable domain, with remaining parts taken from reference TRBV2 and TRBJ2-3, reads EPEVTQTPSHQVTQMGQEVILRCVPISNHLYFYWYRQILGQKVEFLVSFYNNEISEKSEIFDDQFSVERPDGSNFTLKIRSTKLEDSAMYFCARSGVPGDTQYFGPGTRLTVL.

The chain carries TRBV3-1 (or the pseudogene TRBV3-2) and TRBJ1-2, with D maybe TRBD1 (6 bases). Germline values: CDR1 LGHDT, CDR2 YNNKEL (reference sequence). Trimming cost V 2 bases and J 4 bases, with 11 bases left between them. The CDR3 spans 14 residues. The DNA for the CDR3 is TGTGCCAGCAGCCAACGACAGGATTTCTATGGCTACACCTTC. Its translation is CASSQRQDFYGYTF.

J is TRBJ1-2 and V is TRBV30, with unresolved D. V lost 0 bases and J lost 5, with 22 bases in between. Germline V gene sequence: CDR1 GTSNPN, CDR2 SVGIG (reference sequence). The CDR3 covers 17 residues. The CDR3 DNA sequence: TGTGCCTGGAGTGTACTAGGGAAGGGAAGAGGAGGTTATGGCTACACCTTC. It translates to CAWSVLGKGRGGYGYTF. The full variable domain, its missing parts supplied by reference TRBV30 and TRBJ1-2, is SQTIHQWPATLVQPVGSPLSLECTVEGTSNPNLYWYRQAAGRGLQLLFYSVGIGQISSEVPQNLSASRPQDRQFILSSKKLLLSDSGFYLCAWSVLGKGRGGYGYTFGSGTRLTVV.

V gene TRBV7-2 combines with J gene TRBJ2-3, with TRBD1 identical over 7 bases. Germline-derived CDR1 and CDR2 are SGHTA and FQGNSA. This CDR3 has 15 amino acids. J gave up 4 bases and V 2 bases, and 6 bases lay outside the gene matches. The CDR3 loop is CASSLRQGVADTQYF. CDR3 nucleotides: TGTGCCAGCAGCTTAAGACAGGGTGTGGCAGATACGCAGTATTTT.